The clone carrying this TCR beta chain was recorded a few times. Antigen specificity is unknown. The sample is drawn from a study of T cell responses to AZD1222 COVID-19 vaccine. Overall study context: Second doses that came at about 4 or about 12 weeks were put together.

From germline, CDR1 is SGHRS and CDR2 YFSETQ. The CDR3 runs to 15 residues. Trimming removed 0 bases from V and 7 bases from J, with 11 bases in between. The study, taken as a whole, reports: Donors were chiefly white British, with a greater number of females, and clonal diversity was perhaps underestimated. Spike-specific TCR depth and breadth grew after two AZD1222 doses.

The table came from immunoSEQ multiplex PCR; TCRdb's copy has only in-frame clones and leaves some out. The repertoire holds more than 85,000 clones, with about 81% as singletons. The receptor was isolated from an adult in good health. The specimen comprised peripheral blood, sampled on day 0 of AZD1222 vaccination. V gene TRBV5-1 combines with J gene TRBJ1-6; no definite D call. The CDR3 nucleotides read TGCGCCAGCAGCTTGGTAGCCGAAGAGAATTCACCCCTCCACTTT. Its translation is CASSLVAEENSPLHF.